This TCR beta chain originates from a study of Tregs in tolerant kidney transplant recipients. Produced via immunoSEQ multiplex PCR; TCRdb's table is partial and in-frame only. Of about 64,000 clones detected, 87% appear once; the ten largest clones hold 3.8%. Recipients received nonmyeloablative bone marrow transplants from related graft donors, with transient mixed chimerism. CDR1 and CDR2 (germline): SGHTA, FQGNSA. The CDR3 totals 14 residues. The V and J ends lost 5 bases and 7 bases, in that order; junction bases with no gene match: 7. The material sequenced was CD4+ T cells from blood (PBMCs), taken 6 months after the transplant. The chain has TRBV7-2 and TRBJ1-2; 10 positions agree with TRBD1. This sequence was found in a human patient who received a combined kidney and bone marrow transplant. T cells may partly derive from the graft donor. The CDR3 DNA sequence: TGTGCCAGCAGCATAGACAGGGGGCAAGGTGGCTACACCTTC. This translates into CASSIDRGQGGYTF.